The 32 T cell receptor beta chains given below trace back to one sample, sequenced in a study of blood T cells in healthy people across ages. Sample-barcoded 5' priming and a J-beta primer mix drove a second PCR of 7 to 11 cycles. TCRdb itself ran the 5' RACE reads through MiXCR, one entry per CDR3 protein. The data show hundreds of thousands of distinct CDR3 sequences, 24% seen once. These data also formed part of another study, on T cells of mothers and their children.

The sequencing sample was made of blood. The receptors shown here come from a boy aged 10-17 years in good health.

This clonotype was observed a few times. The chain uses TRBV20-1 and TRBJ1-4; TRBD1 might be the D (5 bases). The CDR3 totals 13 residues. Trimming cost V 4 bases and J 10 bases, with 16 bases left between them. Looked up from germline, CDR1 is DFQATT and CDR2 is SNEGSKA (reference sequence). As DNA, the CDR3 is TGCAGTGCTAAGAGTTCAGGGTTGGGAAAACTGTTTTTT. It codes for CSAKSSGLGKLFF.

This clonotype was detected a few times. V and J are TRBV3-1 and TRBJ2-5; no definite D call. The germline gives CDR1 LGHDT, CDR2 YNNKEL (reference sequence). The germline V and J ends were trimmed by 1 base and 6 bases, with 6 bases remaining between them. The CDR3 length is 12 residues. The CDR3 bases are TGTGCCAGCAGCCAAGTTGAAAAGACCCAGTACTTC. Amino acids: CASSQVEKTQYF.

The chain combines TRBV28 with TRBJ1-5; 8 bases align to TRBD1. This CDR3 spans 18 amino acids. In germline, CDR1 is MDHEN, CDR2 SYDVKM. The junction had 13 bases not matched to a gene; V was cut back by 3 bases and J by 3 bases. The CDR3 is CASSLRTGSGWDNQPQHF. CDR3 DNA sequence: TGTGCCAGCAGTTTGAGGACAGGGTCGGGTTGGGACAATCAGCCCCAGCATTTT. Filled out from reference TRBV28 and TRBJ1-5, the complete variable domain reads DVKVTQSSRYLVKRTGEKVFLECVQDMDHENMFWYRQDPGLGLRLIYFSYDVKMKEKGDIPEGYSVSREKKERFSLILESASTNQTSMYLCASSLRTGSGWDNQPQHFGDGTRLSIL.

This chain uses TRBV20-1 with TRBJ2-7; TRBD1 matches 9 bases. CDR1 DFQATT and CDR2 SNEGSKA come from the germline V gene (reference sequence). Trimming cost V 4 bases and J 6 bases; bases outside gene matches: 7. CDR3 size: 13 residues. The CDR3, as DNA: TGCAGTGCTAACGCGGACAGGGGTCGCGAGCAGTACTTC. This codes for CSANADRGREQYF.

This clonotype was counted between two and nine times. The chain combines TRBV5-6 with TRBJ1-2, with 10 positions matching TRBD1. The CDR3 extends over 14 amino acids. The V gene end was trimmed by 4 bases and the J gene end by 2 bases; junction bases not matched to a gene: 2. Germline V CDR1 and CDR2: SGHDT, YYEEEE. The CDR3 reads CASSADRGNYGYTF. The CDR3 DNA reads as TGTGCCAGCAGCGCGGACAGGGGGAACTATGGCTACACCTTC.

This chain uses TRBV6-1 with TRBJ1-5; D might be TRBD1 (5 bases). V lost 2 bases to trimming and J lost 6 bases, with 17 bases between them. In germline, CDR1 is MNHNS, CDR2 SASEGT. There are 16 residues in the CDR3. The CDR3 DNA reads TGTGCCAGCAGTGAATCACCGGGACGGGGAGTTCAGCCCCAGCATTTT. This sequence encodes CASSESPGRGVQPQHF.

This clonotype was detected a few times. The J gene is TRBJ2-3, the V gene TRBV28, with 12 bases aligning to TRBD2. CDR3 length equals 17 residues. Germline-derived CDR1 and CDR2 are MDHEN and SYDVKM. V lost 3 bases to trimming and J lost 2 bases; unmatched junction nucleotides: 6. Written as DNA, the CDR3 is TGTGCCAGCAGTTTCCAGACTAGCGGGGGCCCCACAGATACGCAGTATTTT. This gives the protein CASSFQTSGGPTDTQYF.

This clonotype has a handful of counts. V is TRBV25-1 and J is TRBJ2-1; the match to TRBD2 covers 16 bases. The CDR3 contains 16 residues. V lost 8 bases, J lost 7 bases, and 8 bases stayed unmatched. Germline-derived CDR1 and CDR2 are MGHDK and SYGVNS. CDR3 region: CASSGLAGGPWNEQFF. DNA of the CDR3: TGTGCCAGCTCGGGACTAGCGGGAGGGCCTTGGAATGAGCAGTTCTTC.

This chain links TRBV20-1 with TRBJ2-1; a possible D gene is TRBD1 (6 bases). The CDR3 covers 13 residues. Trimming stripped 7 bases from V and 4 bases from J, with 14 bases between. Germline V lookup: CDR1 DFQATT, CDR2 SNEGSKA (reference sequence). CDR3 sequence: CSEGERTYNEQFF. Written as DNA, the CDR3 is TGCAGTGAGGGGGAAAGGACTTACAATGAGCAGTTCTTC.

The rearrangement links TRBV11-2 to TRBJ2-5, with 8 bases identical to TRBD2. The J call may be incorrect, as the DNA end agrees better with TRBJ2-1. The CDR3 sequence is 17 residues long. Germline CDR1 is SGHAT and CDR2 is FQNNGV. CDR3 loop: CASSLGLGSGTHNEQFF. CDR3 sequence (DNA): TGTGCCAGCAGCTTAGGACTGGGTAGCGGGACCCACAATGAGCAGTTCTTC.

This clonotype was counted a few times. The chain carries TRBV20-1 and TRBJ2-7, with 15 bases matching TRBD2. The germline V gene has CDR1 DFQATT and CDR2 SNEGSKA (reference sequence). J gave up 0 bases and V 6 bases, and 6 bases lay outside the gene matches. The CDR3 sequence is 16 residues long. DNA for the CDR3: TGCAGTGCGGGGACTAGCGGGAGGCTTAGCTCCTACGAGCAGTACTTC. Translated, it gives CSAGTSGRLSSYEQYF.

This clonotype has more than one count but fewer than ten. This chain links TRBV20-1 with TRBJ1-2; 9 bases align to TRBD1. The CDR3 is 14 amino acids. Per germline, CDR1 DFQATT and CDR2 SNEGSKA (reference sequence). V trimming: 4 bases; J trimming: 3 bases; junction bases outside the gene matches: 6. The CDR3 reads CSATRGQGDYGYTF. The DNA for the CDR3 is TGCAGTGCTACTCGGGGACAGGGAGACTATGGCTACACCTTC.

The chain couples TRBV7-9 to TRBJ1-5, with 8 bases matching TRBD1. Trimming took 6 bases from V and 2 from J; bases not matched to a gene: 15. Germline V CDR1 and CDR2: SEHNR, FQNEAQ (reference sequence). The CDR3 has 18 residues. The CDR3 DNA follows: TGTGCCAGCAGTTTACAAAACCAGGGGGCCATGGGCAATCAGCCCCAGCATTTT. Protein: CASSLQNQGAMGNQPQHF.

The chain employs TRBV4-3 and TRBJ2-7; a weak D match, TRBD1 (6 bases). CDR1 is LGHNA, CDR2 YSLEER, per germline. V was trimmed by 3 bases and J by 6 bases, leaving 15 bases between them. The CDR3 runs to 14 residues. DNA of the CDR3: TGCGCCAGCAGCCAGGAACGGACAGCCCTCGAGCAGTACTTC. Its protein product is CASSQERTALEQYF.

This clonotype has more than one count but fewer than ten. One base away lies a much larger clone, so this may be a sequencing read error. The chain is built from TRBV7-2 and TRBJ1-2; no definite D call. V gave up 1 base and J gave up 9 bases, with 9 bases separating them. CDR1 is SGHTA and CDR2 is FQGNSA in the germline V gene. This CDR3 contains 12 residues. CDR3 region: CASSLVLGSYTF. The CDR3 bases are TGTGCCAGCAGCTTAGTATTAGGCAGCTACACCTTC.

This clonotype was observed a handful of times. The V and J genes are TRBV28 and TRBJ2-7; TRBD1 matches at 7 bases. The V gene end was trimmed by 5 bases and the J gene end by 4 bases; junction bases not matched to a gene: 20. Looked up from germline, CDR1 is MDHEN and CDR2 is SYDVKM. This CDR3 has 18 amino acids. This chain's CDR3 is CASSEGDRKPTLRYEQYF. CDR3 sequence (DNA): TGTGCCAGCAGTGAAGGGGACAGAAAGCCGACTTTGAGGTACGAGCAGTACTTC.

The chain links TRBV28 to TRBJ2-4; TRBD1 matches at 8 bases. CDR1 is MDHEN and CDR2 is SYDVKM in the germline V gene. The CDR3 covers 17 residues. The junction had 13 bases not matched to a gene; V was cut back by 4 bases and J by 5 bases. CDR3 DNA sequence: TGTGCCAGCAGTTCCCCCGGGACAGGCCTTTGGGAAAACATTCAGTACTTC. Translating it yields CASSSPGTGLWENIQYF.

In its sample, this clonotype was seen a few times. The J gene is TRBJ2-5, the V gene TRBV10-3; maybe TRBD1 (5 bases). The DNA end is a closer match to TRBJ2-7, so the J assignment may be wrong. Germline V lookup: CDR1 ENHRY, CDR2 SYGVKD. The CDR3 extends over 12 amino acids. The DNA for the CDR3 is TGTGCCATCAGTGAGTCGGGGCGCGAGCAGTACTTC. Protein sequence: CAISESGREQYF.

In its sample, this clonotype was seen a few times. The chain combines TRBV12-3 or TRBV12-4 with TRBJ2-7, with no clear D. CDR3 length: 16 amino acids. The germline V and J ends were trimmed by 1 base and 2 bases, with 15 bases remaining between them. This chain's CDR3 is CASSLGEQHQTYEQYF. CDR3 DNA: TGTGCCAGCAGTTTAGGTGAACAGCACCAAACCTACGAGCAGTACTTC.

There are a few counts of this clonotype. The chain has TRBV24-1 and TRBJ1-5, with 9 nucleotides matching TRBD1. V lost 4 bases and J lost 4; bases outside the gene matches: 7. The CDR3 is 16 residues long. CDR1 and CDR2 from the germline V gene are KGHDR and SFDVKD. CDR3 nucleotide sequence: TGTGCCACCAGTGACCGAGAGGACAGGGGAAATCAGCCCCAGCATTTT. Protein sequence: CATSDREDRGNQPQHF.

The chain carries TRBV7-9 and TRBJ1-4; the D is unclear. The germline V gene has CDR1 SEHNR and CDR2 FQNEAQ (reference sequence). The V gene lost 5 bases and the J gene lost 5 bases, with 9 bases spanning the gap. There are 13 residues in the CDR3. CDR3 DNA sequence: TGTGCCAGCAGCCCTCCTGGAAATGAAAAACTGTTTTTT. Its translation: CASSPPGNEKLFF.

This clonotype was picked up a small number of times. The chain has TRBV4-3 and TRBJ2-7; D not resolved. V was trimmed by 0 bases and J by 1 base, leaving 4 bases between them. The CDR3 sequence is 13 residues long. In germline, CDR1 is LGHNA, CDR2 YSLEER. The CDR3 region has the DNA TGCGCCAGCAGCCAAGAGGGATCCTACGAGCAGTACTTC. Translated: CASSQEGSYEQYF.

In this sample, this clonotype turned up a few times. The chain couples TRBV7-9 to TRBJ2-2; weak D call: TRBD1 (6 bases). CDR3 length equals 17 residues. V lost 4 bases and J 0 bases, leaving 15 bases between the germline ends. CDR1 is SEHNR and CDR2 is FQNEAQ in the germline V gene (reference sequence). CDR3 sequence reads: CASSSRSRQANTGELFF. The CDR3 bases are TGTGCCAGCAGCTCTCGGTCAAGACAGGCGAACACCGGGGAGCTGTTTTTT.

The chain employs TRBV29-1 and TRBJ2-7; 8 bases align to TRBD2. The J segment lost 6 bases and the V segment lost 2 bases, leaving 9 bases of the junction unmatched. The CDR3 loop spans 14 amino acids. CDR1 SQVTM and CDR2 ANQGSEA come from the germline V gene. DNA of the CDR3: TGCAGCGTTGAACAGAGCGGGAGTCCGGGCGAGCAGTACTTC. It is translated as CSVEQSGSPGEQYF.

J is TRBJ2-1 and V is TRBV15, with TRBD2 matching over 11 bases. V shed 3 bases, J shed 4 bases, and the junction held 5 bases outside the gene matches. The CDR3 extends over 16 amino acids. Germline V gene data show CDR1 as LNHNV and CDR2 as YYDKDF (reference sequence). Here the CDR3 DNA reads TGTGCCACCAGCAGGGGACTAGCGGAGGGGTACAATGAGCAGTTCTTC. Protein: CATSRGLAEGYNEQFF.

The chain uses TRBV6-1 and TRBJ2-1; 9 bases map to TRBD2. The V gene's germline CDR1 is MNHNS and CDR2 SASEGT. CDR3 size: 15 residues. V gave up 2 bases and J gave up 3 bases; unmatched junction bases: 2. The CDR3 DNA reads as TGTGCCAGCAGTGAATTTAGCGGGGGCTACAATGAGCAGTTCTTC. Protein product: CASSEFSGGYNEQFF.

The CDR3 is CSAVVLRFSYEQYF. CDR3 DNA sequence: TGCAGTGCTGTGGTCCTCAGGTTCTCCTACGAGCAGTACTTC. V usage is TRBV20-1 and J usage is TRBJ2-5, with unresolved D. The DNA matches TRBJ2-7 better at its end, which makes the J call doubtful. The CDR3 runs 14 residues. The germline gives CDR1 DFQATT, CDR2 SNEGSKA (reference sequence).

V gene TRBV5-1 combines with J gene TRBJ2-7; D gene unclear. The V gene lost 0 bases and the J gene lost 5 bases, with 18 bases spanning the gap. This CDR3 is built from 16 residues. Germline-derived CDR1 and CDR2 are SGHRS and YFSETQ. CDR3 bases: TGCGCCAGCAGCTTGGGGTTGGGCCAGTACCTCCACGAGCAGTACTTC. It codes for CASSLGLGQYLHEQYF.

This clonotype was counted a few times. This rearrangement joins TRBV9 to TRBJ2-7; tentatively, D is TRBD2 (6 bases). V was clipped by 3 bases and J by 0 bases, with 13 bases between them. This CDR3 spans 15 amino acids. CDR1 is SGDLS, CDR2 YYNGEE, per germline. CDR3 sequence: CASSGRDQSSYEQYF. The CDR3 coding sequence is TGTGCCAGCAGCGGGAGGGACCAGAGCTCCTACGAGCAGTACTTC.

The V call is TRBV4-3, the J call TRBJ2-3; TRBD2 agrees at 7 bases. Germline V lookup: CDR1 LGHNA, CDR2 YSLEER. The CDR3 has 15 residues. Trimming at V came to 2 bases and at J to 3 bases, leaving 5 bases not matched to a gene. CDR3 amino acids: CASSQIASGTDTQYF. The CDR3 DNA sequence: TGCGCCAGCAGCCAAATCGCTAGCGGTACAGATACGCAGTATTTT.

This clonotype has a count of ten or more. The chain has TRBV7-9 and TRBJ2-5; D perhaps matches TRBD2 (6 bases). The J call may be in error: the DNA end matches TRBJ2-7 better. The CDR3 spans 14 residues. In germline, CDR1 is SEHNR, CDR2 FQNEAQ (reference sequence). The CDR3, as DNA: TGTGCCAGCAGCTCCCGGGACTGGCCCTACGAGCAGTACTTC. It is translated as CASSSRDWPYEQYF.

The V and J genes are TRBV4-3 and TRBJ2-5; 8 nucleotides line up with TRBD2. The closer fit of TRBJ2-7 to the DNA end suggests the J call may be wrong. Germline V gives CDR1 LGHNA, CDR2 YSLEER. This CDR3 contains 16 residues. The DNA for the CDR3 is TGCGCCAGCAGCCTCCTAGCGGGTGGAACCCTCTACGAGCAGTACTTC. Translation gives CASSLLAGGTLYEQYF.